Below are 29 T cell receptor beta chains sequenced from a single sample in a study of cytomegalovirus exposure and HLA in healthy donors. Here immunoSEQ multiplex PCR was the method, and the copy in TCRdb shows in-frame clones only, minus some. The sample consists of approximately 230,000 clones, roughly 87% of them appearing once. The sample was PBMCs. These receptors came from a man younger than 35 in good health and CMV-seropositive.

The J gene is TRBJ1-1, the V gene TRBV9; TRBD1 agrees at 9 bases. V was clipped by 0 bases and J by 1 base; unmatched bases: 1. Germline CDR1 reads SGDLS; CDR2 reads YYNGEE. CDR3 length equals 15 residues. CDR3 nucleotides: TGTGCCAGCAGCGTAGGGGACAGGGCGAACACTGAAGCTTTCTTT. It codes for CASSVGDRANTEAFF.

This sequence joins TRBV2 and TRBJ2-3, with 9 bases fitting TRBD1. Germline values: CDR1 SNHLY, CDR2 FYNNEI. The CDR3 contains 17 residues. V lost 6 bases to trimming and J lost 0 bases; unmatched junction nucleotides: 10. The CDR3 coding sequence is TGTGCCAGCAGAGCCGGGACAGGGAAGGGAAGCACAGATACGCAGTATTTT. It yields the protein CASRAGTGKGSTDTQYF.

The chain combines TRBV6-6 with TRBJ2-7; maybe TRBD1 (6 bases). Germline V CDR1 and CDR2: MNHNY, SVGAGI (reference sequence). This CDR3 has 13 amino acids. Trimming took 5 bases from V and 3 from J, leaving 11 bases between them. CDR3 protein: CASSRQVHYEQYF. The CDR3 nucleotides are TGTGCCAGCAGTAGACAGGTTCACTACGAGCAGTACTTC.

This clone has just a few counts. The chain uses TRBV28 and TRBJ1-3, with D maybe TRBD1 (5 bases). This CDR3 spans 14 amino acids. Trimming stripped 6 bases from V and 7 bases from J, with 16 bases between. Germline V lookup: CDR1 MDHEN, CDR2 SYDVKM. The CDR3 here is CASRTTRGANTIYF. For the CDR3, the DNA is TGTGCCAGCAGGACGACAAGGGGCGCGAACACCATATATTTT. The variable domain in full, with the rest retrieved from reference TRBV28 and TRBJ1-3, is DVKVTQSSRYLVKRTGEKVFLECVQDMDHENMFWYRQDPGLGLRLIYFSYDVKMKEKGDIPEGYSVSREKKERFSLILESASTNQTSMYLCASRTTRGANTIYFGEGSWLTVV.

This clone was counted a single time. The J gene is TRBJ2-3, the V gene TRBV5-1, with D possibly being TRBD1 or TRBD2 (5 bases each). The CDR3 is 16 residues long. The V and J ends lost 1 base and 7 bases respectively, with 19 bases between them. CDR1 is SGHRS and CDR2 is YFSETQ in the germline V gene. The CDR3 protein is CASSLTIQGPGNTQYF. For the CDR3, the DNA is TGCGCCAGCAGCTTGACCATCCAGGGCCCGGGAAATACGCAGTATTTT.

The CDR3 protein is CASARAYNEQFF. Here the CDR3 DNA reads TGTGCCAGCGCCAGGGCTTACAATGAGCAGTTCTTC. The chain recombines TRBV2 with TRBJ2-1, with D perhaps TRBD1 (5 bases). The CDR3 covers 12 residues. CDR1 is SNHLY and CDR2 is FYNNEI in the germline V gene. V was clipped by 8 bases and J by 4 bases, with 9 bases between them.

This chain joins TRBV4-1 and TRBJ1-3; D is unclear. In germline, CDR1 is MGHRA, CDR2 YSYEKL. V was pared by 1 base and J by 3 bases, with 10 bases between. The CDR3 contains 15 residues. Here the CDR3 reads CASSQGGTVGNTIYF. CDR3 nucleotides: TGCGCCAGCAGCCAAGGGGGTACAGTTGGAAACACCATATATTTT.

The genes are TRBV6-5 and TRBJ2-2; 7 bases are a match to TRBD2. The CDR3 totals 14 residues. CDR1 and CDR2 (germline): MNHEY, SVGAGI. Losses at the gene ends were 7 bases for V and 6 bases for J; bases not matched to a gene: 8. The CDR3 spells CASMFLAGAGELFF. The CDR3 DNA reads TGTGCCAGCATGTTTTTGGCGGGAGCCGGGGAGCTGTTTTTT.

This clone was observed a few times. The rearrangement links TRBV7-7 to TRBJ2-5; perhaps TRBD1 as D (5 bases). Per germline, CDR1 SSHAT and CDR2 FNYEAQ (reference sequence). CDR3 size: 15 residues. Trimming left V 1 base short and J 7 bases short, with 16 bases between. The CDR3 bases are TGTGCCAGCAGCTTAGGCAGGGTATTTGCTGGGACCCAGTACTTC. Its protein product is CASSLGRVFAGTQYF.

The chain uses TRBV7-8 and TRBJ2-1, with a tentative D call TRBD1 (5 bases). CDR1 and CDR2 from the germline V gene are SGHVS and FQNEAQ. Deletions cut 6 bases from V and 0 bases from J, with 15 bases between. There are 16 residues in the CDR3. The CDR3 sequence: CASRETGSSSYNEQFF. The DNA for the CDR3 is TGTGCCAGCAGGGAAACAGGTTCAAGCTCCTACAATGAGCAGTTCTTC.

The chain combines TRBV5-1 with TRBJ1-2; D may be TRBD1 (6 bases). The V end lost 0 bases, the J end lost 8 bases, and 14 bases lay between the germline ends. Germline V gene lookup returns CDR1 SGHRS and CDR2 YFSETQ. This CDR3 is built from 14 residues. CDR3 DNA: TGCGCCAGCAGCTTGGAGGCAGGGGTGAAGGGCTACACCTTC. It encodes CASSLEAGVKGYTF.

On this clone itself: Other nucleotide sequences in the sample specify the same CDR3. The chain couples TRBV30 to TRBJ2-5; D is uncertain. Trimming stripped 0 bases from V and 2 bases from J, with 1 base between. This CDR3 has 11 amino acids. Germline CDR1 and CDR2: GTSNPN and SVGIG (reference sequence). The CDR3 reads CAWSVQETQYF. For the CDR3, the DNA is TGTGCCTGGAGTGTGCAAGAGACCCAGTACTTC.

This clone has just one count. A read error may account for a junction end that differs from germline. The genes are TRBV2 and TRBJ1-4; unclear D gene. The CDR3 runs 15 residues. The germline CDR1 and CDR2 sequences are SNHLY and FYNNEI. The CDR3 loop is CATSLSRTANAKLFF. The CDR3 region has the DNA TGTGCCACCAGCTTAAGCCGGACTGCTAATGCAAAACTGTTTTTT.

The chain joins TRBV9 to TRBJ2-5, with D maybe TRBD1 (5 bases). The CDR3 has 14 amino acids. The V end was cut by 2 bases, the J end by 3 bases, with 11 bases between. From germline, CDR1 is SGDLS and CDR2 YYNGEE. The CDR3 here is CASSVREQEETQYF. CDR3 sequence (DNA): TGTGCCAGCAGCGTTAGGGAACAGGAAGAGACCCAGTACTTC. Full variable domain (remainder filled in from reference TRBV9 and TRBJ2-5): DSGVTQTPKHLITATGQRVTLRCSPRSGDLSVYWYQQSLDQGLQFLIQYYNGEERAKGNILERFSAQQFPDLHSELNLSSLELGDSALYFCASSVREQEETQYFGPGTRLLVL.

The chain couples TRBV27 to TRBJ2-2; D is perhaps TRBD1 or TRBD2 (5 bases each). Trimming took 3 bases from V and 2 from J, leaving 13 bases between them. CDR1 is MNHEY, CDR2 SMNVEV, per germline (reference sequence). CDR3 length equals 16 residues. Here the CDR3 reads CASSFPQGVNTGELFF. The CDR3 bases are TGTGCCAGCAGTTTCCCCCAGGGAGTTAACACCGGGGAGCTGTTTTTT.

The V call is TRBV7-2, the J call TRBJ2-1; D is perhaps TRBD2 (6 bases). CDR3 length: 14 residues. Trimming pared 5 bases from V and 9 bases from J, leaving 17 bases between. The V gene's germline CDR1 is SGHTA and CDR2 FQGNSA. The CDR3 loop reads CASSHDPGSLEQFF. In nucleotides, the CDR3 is TGTGCCAGCAGCCACGACCCCGGGAGTCTTGAGCAGTTCTTC.

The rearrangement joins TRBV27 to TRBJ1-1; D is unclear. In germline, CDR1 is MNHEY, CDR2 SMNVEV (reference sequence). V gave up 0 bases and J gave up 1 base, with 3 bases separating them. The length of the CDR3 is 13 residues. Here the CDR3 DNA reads TGTGCCAGCAGTTTATCGACGAACACTGAAGCTTTCTTT. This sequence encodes CASSLSTNTEAFF.

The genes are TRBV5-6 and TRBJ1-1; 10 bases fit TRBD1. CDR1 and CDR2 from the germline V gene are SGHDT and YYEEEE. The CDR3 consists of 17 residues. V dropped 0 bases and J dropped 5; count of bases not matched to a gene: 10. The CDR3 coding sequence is TGTGCCAGCAGCTTGGCTCTGACCGGGACAGGGGTGACTGAAGCTTTCTTT. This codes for CASSLALTGTGVTEAFF.

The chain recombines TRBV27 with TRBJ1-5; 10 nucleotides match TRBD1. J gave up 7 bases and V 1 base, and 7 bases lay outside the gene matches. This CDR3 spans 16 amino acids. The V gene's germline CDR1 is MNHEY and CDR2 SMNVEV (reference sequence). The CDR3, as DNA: TGTGCCAGCAGTTTATTAGCGGGACAGGGGATCCAGCCCCAGCATTTT. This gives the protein CASSLLAGQGIQPQHF.

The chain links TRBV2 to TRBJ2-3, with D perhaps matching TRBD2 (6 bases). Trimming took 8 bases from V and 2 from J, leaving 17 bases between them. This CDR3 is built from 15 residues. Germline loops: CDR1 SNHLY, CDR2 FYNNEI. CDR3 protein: CASGDRGGFTDTQYF. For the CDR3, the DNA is TGTGCCAGCGGCGACCGTGGGGGGTTCACAGATACGCAGTATTTT.

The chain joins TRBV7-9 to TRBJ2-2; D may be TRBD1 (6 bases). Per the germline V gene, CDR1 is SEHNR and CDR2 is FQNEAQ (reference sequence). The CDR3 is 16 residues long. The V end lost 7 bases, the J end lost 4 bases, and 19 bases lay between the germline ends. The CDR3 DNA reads TGTGCCAGCATAAGAGCAGGAACAGGGCCCACCGGGGAGCTGTTTTTT. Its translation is CASIRAGTGPTGELFF.

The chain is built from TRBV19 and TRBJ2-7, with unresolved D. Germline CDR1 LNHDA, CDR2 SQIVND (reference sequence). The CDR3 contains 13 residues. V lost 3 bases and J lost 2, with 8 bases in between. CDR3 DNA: TGTGCCAGTAGTATGCGGCTAACCTACGAGCAGTACTTC. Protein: CASSMRLTYEQYF. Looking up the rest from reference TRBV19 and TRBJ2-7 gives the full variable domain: DGGITQSPKYLFRKEGQNVTLSCEQNLNHDAMYWYRQDPGQGLRLIYYSQIVNDFQKGDIAEGYSVSREKKESFPLTVTSAQKNPTAFYLCASSMRLTYEQYFGPGTRLTVT.

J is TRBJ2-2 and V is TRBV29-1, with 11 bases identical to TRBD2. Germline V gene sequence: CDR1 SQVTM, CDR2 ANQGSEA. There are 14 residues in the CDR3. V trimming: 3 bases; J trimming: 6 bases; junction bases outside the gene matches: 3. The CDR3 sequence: CSVDSGRASGELFF. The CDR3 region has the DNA TGCAGCGTTGATAGCGGGAGGGCCTCCGGGGAGCTGTTTTTT.

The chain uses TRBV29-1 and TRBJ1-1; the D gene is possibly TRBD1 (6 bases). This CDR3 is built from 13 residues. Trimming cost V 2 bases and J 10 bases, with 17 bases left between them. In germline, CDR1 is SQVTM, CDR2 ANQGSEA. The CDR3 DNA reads TGCAGCGTTGAACCCCGCGGGGGGGCTGGAGCTTTCTTT. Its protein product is CSVEPRGGAGAFF.

CDR3 amino acids: CASSSRTGGIYEQYF. The DNA for the CDR3 is TGTGCCAGTAGTAGCAGGACAGGGGGGATCTACGAGCAGTACTTC. V and J are TRBV19 and TRBJ2-7, with 10 bases that match TRBD1. This CDR3 has 15 residues. Trimming took 4 bases from V and 3 from J; bases not matched to a gene: 6. Per the germline V gene, CDR1 is LNHDA and CDR2 is SQIVND (reference sequence).

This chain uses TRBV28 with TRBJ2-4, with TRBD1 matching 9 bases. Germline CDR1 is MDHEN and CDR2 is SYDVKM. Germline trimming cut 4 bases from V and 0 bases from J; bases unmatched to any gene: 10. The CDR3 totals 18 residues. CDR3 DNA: TGTGCCAGCAGTTCCCGGACAGGGGCCCTCATAGCCAAAAACATTCAGTACTTC. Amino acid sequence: CASSSRTGALIAKNIQYF.

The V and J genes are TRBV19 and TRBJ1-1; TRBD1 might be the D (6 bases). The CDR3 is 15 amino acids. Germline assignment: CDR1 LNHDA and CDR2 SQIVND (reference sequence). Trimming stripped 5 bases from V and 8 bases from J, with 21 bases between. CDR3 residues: CASSSLGDWGREAFF. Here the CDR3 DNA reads TGTGCCAGTAGTTCCCTGGGAGATTGGGGGCGCGAAGCTTTCTTT.

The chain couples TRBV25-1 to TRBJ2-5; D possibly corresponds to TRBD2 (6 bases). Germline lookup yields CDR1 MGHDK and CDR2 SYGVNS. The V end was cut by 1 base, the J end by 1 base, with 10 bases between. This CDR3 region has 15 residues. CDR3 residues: CASSEWRELQETQYF. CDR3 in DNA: TGTGCCAGCAGTGAATGGCGGGAACTCCAAGAGACCCAGTACTTC.

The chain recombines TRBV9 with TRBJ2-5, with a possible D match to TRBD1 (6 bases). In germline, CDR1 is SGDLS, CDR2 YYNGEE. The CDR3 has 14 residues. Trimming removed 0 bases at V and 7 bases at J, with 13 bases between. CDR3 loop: CASSVGRGDGTQYF. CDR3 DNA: TGTGCCAGCAGCGTAGGCAGGGGCGATGGGACCCAGTACTTC.